Ten or more counts support the clone carrying this T cell receptor (beta chain). TCRdb used MiXCR to reprocess the RACE reads, holding one entry per CDR3 protein. The sample includes 250,000 or so distinct CDR3 sequences, around 7.7% of them seen just once. The data were taken from a study of human T cells and chemical hapten exposure. Time point of the sample: pre-sensitization, week 0. As for treatment: therapeutic diphenylcyclopropenone sensitization with weekly scalp DPC. V dropped 5 bases and J dropped 5 bases, with 9 bases sitting between them. The germline V gene has CDR1 SSHAT and CDR2 FNYEAQ (reference sequence). This CDR3 comprises 12 residues.

The TCR sequence derives from a man younger than 35 with alopecia areata. Some clones in this sample may be carry-over from other donors' samples. This chain uses TRBV7-7 with TRBJ2-5; D perhaps matches TRBD1 (5 bases). The specimen was whole blood, collected in connection with sensitization to the hapten diphenylcyclopropenone (DPC). In nucleotides, the CDR3 is TGTGCCAGCAGCCCCTGGGGCGAGACCCAGTACTTC. Its protein is CASSPWGETQYF.